This entry features one T cell receptor beta chain sequence. Random hexamers primed reverse transcription of about 0.45 to 1 ug RNA. TCRdb redid the calling of the immunoSEQ multiplex PCR reads with MiXCR, one entry per CDR3 protein. The sample yields hundreds of thousands of distinct CDR3 sequences, around 93% seen once. This record comes from a study of CD8 T cells in Susac syndrome. The CDR3 has 17 amino acids. Germline lookup yields CDR1 MGHDK and CDR2 SYGVNS. The V end lost 0 bases, the J end lost 0 bases, and 9 bases lay between the germline ends. The V and J genes are TRBV25-1 and TRBJ1-6; D is perhaps TRBD1 (5 bases). The source is a human donor with multiple sclerosis. Sequences were obtained from CD4+ T cells from PBMCs. CDR3 loop: CASSEYQGISYNSPLHF. The CDR3 coding sequence is TGTGCCAGCAGTGAATACCAGGGAATCTCCTATAATTCACCCCTCCACTTT. Looking up the rest from reference TRBV25-1 and TRBJ1-6 gives the full variable domain: EADIYQTPRYLVIGTGKKITLECSQTMGHDKMYWYQQDPGMELHLIHYSYGVNSTEKGDLSSESTVSRIRTEHFPLTLESARPSHTSQYLCASSEYQGISYNSPLHFGNGTRLTVT.